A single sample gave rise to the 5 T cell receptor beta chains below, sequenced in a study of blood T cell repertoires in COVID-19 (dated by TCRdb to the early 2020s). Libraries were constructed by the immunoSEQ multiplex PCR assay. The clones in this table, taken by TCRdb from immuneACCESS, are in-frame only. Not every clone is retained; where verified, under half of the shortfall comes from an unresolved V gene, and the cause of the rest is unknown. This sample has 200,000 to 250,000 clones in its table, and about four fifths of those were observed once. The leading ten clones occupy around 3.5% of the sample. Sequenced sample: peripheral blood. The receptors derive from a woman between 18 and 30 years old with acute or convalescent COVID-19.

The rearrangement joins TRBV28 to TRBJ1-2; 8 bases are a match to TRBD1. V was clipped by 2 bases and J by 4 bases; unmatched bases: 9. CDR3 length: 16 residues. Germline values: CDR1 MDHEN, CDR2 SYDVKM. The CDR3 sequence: CASSLAPGGAGYGYTF. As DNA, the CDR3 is TGTGCCAGCAGTTTAGCCCCAGGGGGCGCCGGCTATGGCTACACCTTC.

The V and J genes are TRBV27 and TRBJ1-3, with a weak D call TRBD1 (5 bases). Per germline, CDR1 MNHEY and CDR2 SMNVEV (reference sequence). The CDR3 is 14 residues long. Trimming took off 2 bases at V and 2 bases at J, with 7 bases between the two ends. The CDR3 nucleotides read TGTGCCAGCAGTTTAGGGGCCCCTGGAAACACCATATATTTT. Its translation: CASSLGAPGNTIYF.

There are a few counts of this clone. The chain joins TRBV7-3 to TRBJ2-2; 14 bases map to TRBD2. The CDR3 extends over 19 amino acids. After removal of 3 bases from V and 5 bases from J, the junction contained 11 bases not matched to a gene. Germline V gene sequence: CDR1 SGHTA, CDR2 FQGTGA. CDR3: CASSFHTGLAGARTGELFF. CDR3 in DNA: TGTGCCAGCAGCTTCCATACGGGACTAGCGGGAGCACGGACCGGGGAGCTGTTTTTT.

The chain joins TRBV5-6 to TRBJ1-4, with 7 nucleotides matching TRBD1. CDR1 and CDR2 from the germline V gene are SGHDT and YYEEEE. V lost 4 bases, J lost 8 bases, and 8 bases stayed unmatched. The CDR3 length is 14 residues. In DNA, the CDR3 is TGTGCCAGCAGCCCAGGGTGGGGACAGGAAAAACTGTTTTTT. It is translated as CASSPGWGQEKLFF.

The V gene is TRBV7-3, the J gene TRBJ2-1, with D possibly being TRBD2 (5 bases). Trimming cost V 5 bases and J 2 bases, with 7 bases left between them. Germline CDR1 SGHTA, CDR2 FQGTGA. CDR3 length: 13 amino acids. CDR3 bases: TGTGCCAGCAGCGGGGAGCCCTACAATGAGCAGTTCTTC. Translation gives CASSGEPYNEQFF.